This T cell receptor (beta chain) came from a study of shared clonotypes between healthy human individuals. An even split of each subset's genomic DNA across several immunoSEQ plates was performed. The quantity of DNA used in unsorted PBMC replicate PCRs was approximately 320 ng, corresponding to 30,000 to 35,000 T cell genomes. In the authors' workflow: Because ImmunoSEQ provided only junction sequences with no quality scores, the filtering differed. Sequencing was performed with immunoSEQ multiplex PCR; in TCRdb, only in-frame clones are kept and a portion is missing. The DNA was the basis for D and trimming; V, J and clone size are from that table. Altogether about 470,000 clones are present, around 75% being singletons, with the ten largest covering approximately 13%. CDR1 and CDR2 from the germline V gene are LNHDA and SQIVND (reference sequence). Trimming cost V 6 bases and J 7 bases, with 12 bases left between them. The CDR3 runs 13 residues.

This chain joins TRBV19 and TRBJ1-4, with D possibly being TRBD1 (5 bases). The material sequenced was PBMCs. This TCR derives from a woman in her 40s in good health. Some clones in this sample may be carry-over from other donors' samples. The CDR3 coding sequence is TGTGCCAGTAGCGAAAACGGGGGTGAAAAACTGTTTTTT. Translated: CASSENGGEKLFF.